These T cell receptor beta chains were read from a single sample in a study of shared clonotypes between healthy human individuals. Produced via immunoSEQ multiplex PCR; TCRdb's table is partial and in-frame only. The sample contains 950,000 to 1,100,000 clones, about 76% of which appear only once. Sequencing was done on a sample of memory CD4+ T cells sorted from blood. Receptors originate from a man in his late teens or twenties in good health. Both conserved end residues are part of each CDR3.

j_call v_call cdr3_aa
TRBJ2-1 TRBV6-5 CASSSPGLAIFEQFF
TRBJ1-3 TRBV11-2 CASSRGDHSPDTIYF
TRBJ2-7 TRBV7-2 CASSQPKTINSYEQYF
TRBJ2-7 TRBV7-2 CASTSEARYEQYF
TRBJ2-7 TRBV7-6 CASSSLGGRGPTTYEQYF
TRBJ2-3 TRBV11-2 CASSLVRYTDTQYF
TRBJ1-1 TRBV29-1 CSVYLALNTEAFF
TRBJ1-1 TRBV30 CACKMNTEAFF
TRBJ1-2 TRBV5-1 CASSDDRSYGYTF
TRBJ2-2 TRBV7-3 CASSLTGGPNTGELFF
TRBJ2-1 TRBV7-7 CASSLGSAPNNEQFF
TRBJ1-2 TRBV28 CASSFDSFGGYTF
TRBJ2-3 TRBV30 CAWCRQTGSSTDTQYF
TRBJ1-4 TRBV5-1 CASSGRGGDEKLFF
TRBJ1-2 TRBV2 CASGGREGGYTF
TRBJ1-5 TRBV5-4 CASSLAQELPVFQHF
TRBJ2-3 TRBV5-6 CASSLGRGSDTQYF
TRBJ1-2 TRBV2 CASSQRMGVRNYGYTF
TRBJ1-1 TRBV18 CASSLYGTGANTEAFF
TRBJ1-2 TRBV28 CASTPSRSNYGYTF
TRBJ2-1 TRBV7-8 CASSQSGVGLGEQFF
TRBJ1-2 TRBV28 CASSLRGWNGYTF
TRBJ1-1 TRBV5-4 CASSLVEGRTEAFF
TRBJ1-4 TRBV5-1 CASSLEGGATNEKLFF
TRBJ1-4 TRBV6-6 CASSSTSTNEKLFF
TRBJ2-3 TRBV5-1 CASSLLAGASTDTQYF
TRBJ2-6 TRBV6-5 CASSLSGANVLTF
TRBJ2-5 TRBV28 CASKTGGRETQYF
TRBJ2-2 TRBV5-1 CASSRTGSTGELFF
TRBJ2-2 TRBV10-2 CASRGRVNTGELFF
TRBJ2-7 TRBV7-2 CASSPPSLDYEQYF
TRBJ2-7 TRBV10-3 CAISESPGSYEQYF
TRBJ2-1 TRBV7-9 CASSITGSPDNEQFF
TRBJ2-2 TRBV11-2 CASSVRAELFF
TRBJ2-7 TRBV7-8 CASSLGVGQGTREQYF
TRBJ2-3 TRBV7-9 CASSGRTGTSTDTQYF
TRBJ2-1 TRBV4-2 CASSQVIGLAGGPGNEQFF
TRBJ2-3 TRBV2 CASSPSGLAATDTQYF
TRBJ1-5 TRBV7-6 CASSPGTDQPQHF
TRBJ1-3 TRBV2 CASSASRGLGNTIYF
TRBJ1-1 TRBV7-9 CASRLPGGGTTEAFF
TRBJ2-7 TRBV5-8 CASSLPAASYEQYF
TRBJ2-7 TRBV2 CASSSSGGTYEQYF
TRBJ1-6 TRBV11-2 CASSLPYSPLHF
TRBJ2-1 TRBV7-8 CASSTHGSNEQFF
TRBJ1-1 TRBV28 CASSFSEPLEAFF
TRBJ2-7 TRBV29-1 CSVEALGSYEQYF
TRBJ2-7 TRBV27 CASMIGTSGLNEQYF
TRBJ2-7 TRBV5-1 CASSSRTGGVDEQYF
TRBJ1-1 TRBV13 CASSLGHTVTEAFF
TRBJ2-3 TRBV5-1 CASSSIGGTSGSEGDTQYF
TRBJ2-1 TRBV15 CATSRIDRGRNEQFF
TRBJ2-1 TRBV5-1 CASSLEGTRFNEQFF
TRBJ2-3 TRBV25-1 CASSPGGSTDTQYF
TRBJ2-5 TRBV5-1 CASREGPTSSETQYF